The clone carrying this T cell receptor (beta chain) was counted between two and nine times. The CDR3 spans 16 residues. V gave up 0 bases and J gave up 0 bases, with 14 bases separating them. The germline V gene encodes CDR1 DFQATT and CDR2 SNEGSKA (reference sequence). The entry originates in a study of T cells in Graves' hyperthyroidism and ophthalmopathy. What was amplified from RNA transcripts were TCR beta CDR3 regions. RT-PCR in the first round (using the HTBI primer set) targeted the TCR CDR3. TCRdb recomputed calls from the multiplex PCR reads with MiXCR, one row per CDR3 protein. Of 600,000 or so distinct CDR3 sequences in the sample, more than 14% were seen once.

Sequencing was done on a sample of blood. The chain uses TRBV20-1 and TRBJ1-2; D remains unclear. The sequence was obtained from a woman between 50 and 59 years old with Graves' ophthalmopathy. The CDR3 region has the DNA TGCAGTGCTAGAGACCCTAGGACGGGAGCTAACTATGGCTACACCTTC. Its translation is CSARDPRTGANYGYTF.